Listed here are 13 T cell receptor beta chains from one sample, sequenced in a study of blood T cells in healthy people across ages (dated by TCRdb to between 2014 and 2016). Libraries came from 5' RACE. For sequencing, an Illumina HiSeq 2500 was employed. A second PCR of roughly 6 to 12 cycles was run with a J-beta primer mix and a sample-barcoded 5' primer. The public reads were quality trimmed at Q25 with fastp and then assembled into clones with MiXCR by TCRdb, keeping productive beta chains. Rows are unified per CDR3 protein, each entry keeping the most common DNA and genes. The sample yields over a million distinct CDR3 sequences; 42% were counted once. Roughly 7.7% of the sample is taken by the ten largest. The sequenced sample consisted of blood. The origin of the receptors is a woman in her late teens or twenties in good health.

J is TRBJ1-2 and V is TRBV7-9, with TRBD1 matching over 8 bases. The CDR3 consists of 16 residues. V lost 5 bases and J lost 3; bases outside the gene matches: 11. Looked up from germline, CDR1 is SEHNR and CDR2 is FQNEAQ (reference sequence). The CDR3 DNA sequence: TGTGCCAGCAGCGACCAAACAGGGGGAGGGTACTATGGCTACACCTTC. Residues: CASSDQTGGGYYGYTF.

The J gene is TRBJ2-4, the V gene TRBV30, with TRBD2 as a possible D gene (6 bases). The J call may be wrong; the DNA end is better matched by TRBJ2-7. The CDR3 sequence is 15 residues long. Per the germline V gene, CDR1 is GTSNPN and CDR2 is SVGIG (reference sequence). CDR3 region: CAWSPTSYGDHEQYF. CDR3 coding DNA: TGTGCCTGGAGTCCTACTAGCTACGGAGACCACGAGCAGTACTTC.

The chain has TRBV5-4 and TRBJ2-1; D gene uncertain. The length of the CDR3 is 13 residues. Per germline, CDR1 SGHNT and CDR2 YYREEE (reference sequence). Trimming removed 7 bases from V and 2 bases from J, with 10 bases in between. CDR3 loop: CASEPEPYNEQFF. The DNA of the CDR3 is TGTGCCAGCGAACCAGAGCCCTACAATGAGCAGTTCTTC.

The J gene is TRBJ2-1, the V gene TRBV11-2, with 8 bases lining up with TRBD2. The J call is uncertain, as TRBJ2-7 better fits the DNA end. CDR3 length: 17 amino acids. Germline V lookup: CDR1 SGHAT, CDR2 FQNNGV. CDR3 amino acids: CASSPQGSGSSYNEQYF. Written as DNA, the CDR3 is TGTGCCAGCAGCCCTCAGGGGAGCGGGAGCTCCTACAATGAGCAGTACTTC.

The gene calls are TRBV9 and TRBJ2-5; D perhaps matches TRBD1 (6 bases). The better agreement between TRBJ2-7 and the DNA end casts doubt on the J call. The CDR3 consists of 19 residues. Germline CDR1 is SGDLS and CDR2 is YYNGEE. Here the CDR3 reads CASSVGPGDLIITEYEQYF. The CDR3 region has the DNA TGTGCCAGCAGCGTAGGGCCAGGGGACCTCATCATAACGGAATACGAGCAGTACTTC.

This clonotype was seen a few times. The chain couples TRBV10-3 to TRBJ2-7; D may match TRBD1 or TRBD2 (5 bases each). This CDR3 region has 17 residues. With 2 bases removed from V and 0 bases from J, the gap between germline ends came to 17 bases. Germline CDR1 is ENHRY and CDR2 is SYGVKD. The CDR3 nucleotides are TGTGCCATCAGTGAGCCACCCGGGGCCAGGAGCTCCTACGAGCAGTACTTC. Amino acids: CAISEPPGARSSYEQYF.

The chain carries TRBV11-2 and TRBJ1-2; no firm D call. The V end was cut by 4 bases, the J end by 6 bases, with 15 bases between. The germline V gene encodes CDR1 SGHAT and CDR2 FQNNGV. CDR3 length equals 14 residues. CDR3 region: CASSSNRAGDGYTF. As DNA, the CDR3 is TGTGCCAGCAGCTCTAACCGGGCCGGGGATGGCTACACCTTC.

The sample holds a few counts of this clonotype. The chain employs TRBV2 and TRBJ1-5; 9 nucleotides agree with TRBD1. The V and J ends lost 7 bases and 6 bases, in that order; junction bases with no gene match: 4. The germline gives CDR1 SNHLY, CDR2 FYNNEI. CDR3 length: 13 residues. The CDR3 spells CASIPDRGQPQHF. The CDR3 coding sequence is TGTGCCAGCATTCCGGACAGGGGTCAGCCCCAGCATTTT.

This sequence joins TRBV27 and TRBJ2-1; D gene uncertain. The germline gives CDR1 MNHEY, CDR2 SMNVEV (reference sequence). V lost 1 base, J lost 8 bases, and 12 bases lay in between. The CDR3 is made up of 14 amino acids. The CDR3 loop reads CASSLFQSVDEQFF. CDR3 bases: TGTGCCAGCAGTTTATTCCAATCTGTTGATGAGCAGTTCTTC.

This clonotype was observed a few times. The junction and the germline gene differ at one end; a read error may be behind it. V and J are TRBV12-5 and TRBJ2-1; the D gene could be TRBD1 or TRBD2 (6 bases each). CDR1 LGHNT and CDR2 FRNRAP come from the germline V gene. The CDR3 has 12 residues. The CDR3 bases are TGTGCTAGCCGGGGGCGCTACACTGAGCAGTTCTTC. As protein: CASRGRYTEQFF.

This chain joins TRBV12-3 or TRBV12-4 and TRBJ2-7, with D maybe TRBD2 (5 bases). The V gene lost 6 bases and the J gene lost 6 bases, with 18 bases spanning the gap. The CDR3 has 14 amino acids. The CDR3 sequence: CASSRRGSRGEQYF. The CDR3 DNA reads TGTGCCAGCAGCCGTCGTGGGAGTAGAGGCGAGCAGTACTTC.

This chain links TRBV10-2 with TRBJ2-1; no definite D call. Looked up from germline, CDR1 is WSHSY and CDR2 is SAAADI. The CDR3 loop spans 13 amino acids. V was cut by 2 bases and J by 8 bases, with 10 bases left in between. CDR3 in DNA: TGCGCCAGCAGTGAGGCTACCCCCTATGAGCAGTTCTTC. Amino acid sequence: CASSEATPYEQFF.

This clonotype was seen a handful of times. The genes are TRBV10-3 and TRBJ2-3; TRBD2 matches at 12 bases. CDR1 is ENHRY and CDR2 is SYGVKD in the germline V gene. The ends lost 10 bases at V and 6 bases at J; junction bases unmatched: 11. CDR3 length: 15 amino acids. The CDR3 bases are TGTGCCACCCTACCGACTAGCGGGGGAAGGGATACGCAGTATTTT. Residues: CATLPTSGGRDTQYF.